This TCR beta chain was retrieved from a study of T cells after yellow fever vaccination. Study overall: The SMART-Seq v4 Ultra Low Input method served to prepare the low-cell-number fractions.

This clonotype was seen only a few times. Its antigen is unknown. TCRdb processed the 5' RACE reads anew with MiXCR; each CDR3 protein has one entry. The sample records around 200,000 distinct CDR3 sequences, approximately 11% being singletons. Overall study findings and caveats: It was a small share of clonotypes that appeared in both CD4 and CD8 compartments. In post-booster samples, most primary-vaccination clones reappeared (approximately 95% CD4, roughly 89% CD8). Contamination by abundant bulk-population clonotypes could be present in FACS-sorted repertoires.

The sample here was CD8+ T cells sorted from PBMCs, taken 15 days after the yellow fever booster vaccination. The receptor was isolated from a young man who received the YFV17D yellow fever vaccine.

CDR3 sequence: CASSSWTGPAYEQYF. The CDR3 DNA reads TGTGCCAGCAGCTCGTGGACAGGGCCAGCCTACGAGCAGTACTTC. The J gene is TRBJ2-7, the V gene TRBV5-4; 8 nucleotides agree with TRBD1. V shed 3 bases and J 2 bases; nucleotides not matched to a gene: 7. The germline V gene has CDR1 SGHNT and CDR2 YYREEE (reference sequence). CDR3 length: 15 amino acids.